This TCR beta chain was identified during a study of blood T cells in healthy people across ages. The overall study: The capture of about one barcoded beta molecule per two T cells was achieved by template switching.

A J-beta primer mix and a sample-barcoded 5' primer were used in a second PCR of roughly 7 to 12 cycles. Every sample returned 2.5 million or more CDR3-containing paired-end reads. TCRdb fed the 5' RACE reads into MiXCR, producing one record per CDR3 protein. The sample lists approximately 880,000 distinct CDR3 sequences; 45% to 50% were seen once. Germline V gives CDR1 LGHNA, CDR2 YSLEER. With 0 bases clipped from V and 4 bases from J, the junction kept 9 bases outside the gene matches. The length of the CDR3 is 17 residues. The chain combines TRBV4-3 with TRBJ2-5; 9 nucleotides line up with TRBD2. The source is a man aged 25-40 years in good health. Sequenced input: blood. This chain's CDR3 is CASSQDFPRGGPETQYF. The CDR3 DNA is TGCGCCAGCAGCCAAGATTTCCCGCGGGGGGGCCCAGAGACCCAGTACTTC.